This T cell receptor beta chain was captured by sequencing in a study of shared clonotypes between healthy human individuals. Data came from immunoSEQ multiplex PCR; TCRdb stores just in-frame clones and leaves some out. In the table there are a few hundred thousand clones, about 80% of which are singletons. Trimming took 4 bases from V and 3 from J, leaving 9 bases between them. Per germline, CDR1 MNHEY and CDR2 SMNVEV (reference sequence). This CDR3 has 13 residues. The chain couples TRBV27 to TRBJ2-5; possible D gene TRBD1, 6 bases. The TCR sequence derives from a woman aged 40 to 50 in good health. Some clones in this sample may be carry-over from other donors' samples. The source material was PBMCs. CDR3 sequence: CASSSWTEETQYF. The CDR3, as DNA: TGTGCCAGCAGTTCGTGGACAGAAGAGACCCAGTACTTC.